This T cell receptor beta chain originates from a study of beta chain features in type 1 diabetes. Study overall: Over all samples combined, some 110 million sorted cells were examined. Study-wide results and limits: All four CD4+ subsets from Type 1 diabetes patients carried moderately but significantly shorter TCRB CDR3s. PCR might favor shorter templates, but any such skew would affect patients and controls equally.

This clone turned up a few times. Its antigen is currently unknown. Reverse transcription of all isolated RNA meant that expressed TCRB transcripts were sequenced. Sequencing of naive, central memory and regulatory T cell samples gave an average of roughly 4 million reads. The data were produced by immunoSEQ multiplex PCR, yet TCRdb's version contains in-frame clones alone and is incomplete. The data show roughly 250,000 clones, roughly 20% seen once. The V gene lost 0 bases and the J gene lost 7 bases, with 9 bases spanning the gap. The germline gives CDR1 SGHTA, CDR2 FQGTGA. This CDR3 is 13 amino acids long.

Source material: naive CD4+ T cells from blood. The chain uses TRBV7-3 and TRBJ1-2, with a possible D match to TRBD1 (5 bases). The receptor's source is a woman aged 35 to 49 with type 1 diabetes. Written as DNA, the CDR3 is TGTGCCAGCAGCTTAACCGGGGGAGGTGGCTACACCTTC. Amino acids: CASSLTGGGGYTF.